This TCR beta chain was documented in a study of cytomegalovirus exposure and HLA in healthy donors. Regarding the study as a whole: What a later analysis showed was that several of the most significant clusters appeared linked to common viral pathogens.

On this clone itself: Antigen specificity is unknown.

The germline gives CDR1 SGHKS, CDR2 YYEKEE (reference sequence). Trimming removed 0 bases from V and 4 bases from J, with 14 bases in between. The CDR3 runs to 16 residues. PCR employed 60 Vbeta and 13 Jbeta primers. Libraries were prepared by immunoSEQ multiplex PCR; TCRdb keeps only in-frame clonotypes and omits some of them. The data hold 200,000 or so clones, with less than 85% observed a single time. The V and J genes are TRBV5-5 and TRBJ1-5; a possible D gene is TRBD1 (6 bases). The receptor was isolated from a girl aged 2 to 10 in good health and CMV-seronegative. The sample was PBMCs. CDR3 in DNA: TGTGCCAGCAGCTTGGGGGTTGGGACAATGAATCAGCCCCAGCATTTT. Translation gives CASSLGVGTMNQPQHF.